The clone carrying this TCR beta chain was seen a handful of times. This record belongs to a study of human T cells and chemical hapten exposure. Original processing methods: TCR counts had a median of around 94,000 per sample and spanned about 20,000 to 700,000. TCRdb reprocessed the 5' RACE reads via MiXCR and lists one record per CDR3 protein. In this record, the V and J calls reflect TCRdb's handling and not the investigators' own analysis. The sample has more than 60,000 distinct CDR3 sequences; approximately 16% are singletons. V lost 3 bases, J lost 4 bases, and 5 bases lay in between. CDR3 length equals 12 residues. Unseparated into fractions, whole blood served as the source from which total RNA was extracted.

This TCR was recovered from a female donor in good health. J is TRBJ2-3 and V is TRBV12-3 or TRBV12-4, with D hard to call. CDR3 sequence reads: CASSLTADTQYF. CDR3 DNA sequence: TGTGCCAGCAGTTTGACTGCAGATACGCAGTATTTT.